The T cell receptor (beta chain) under discussion was sequenced for a study of blood T cell repertoires in COVID-19. Study details: Whether acute or convalescent, the COVID-19 samples came from the United States, Italy and Spain. T cells, B-cell-depleted T cells, or PBMCs provided the cDNA or gDNA that served as material.

V trimming: 5 bases; J trimming: 10 bases; junction bases outside the gene matches: 6. CDR1 is SGHTA, CDR2 FQGTGA, per germline. This CDR3 is built from 14 residues. The authors' processing: How many nucleated cells were present was estimated from reference gene primer amplification. The repertoire was sequenced with immunoSEQ multiplex PCR; TCRdb's copy has only in-frame clones and lacks some. V, J and clone size were drawn from that table, and D and trimming were deduced from the DNA. In the table there are 200,000 to 300,000 clones, around 90% of which are singletons. This receptor was identified in a human donor in a cohort sampled during active COVID-19. The chain joins TRBV7-3 to TRBJ2-2; 11 bases are shared with TRBD1. The sample was peripheral blood. CDR3 DNA: TGTGCCAGCAGCGGACAGGGGGCGGACGAGGAGCTGTTTTTT. Its protein is CASSGQGADEELFF.